This TCR beta chain was recovered during a study of cytomegalovirus exposure and HLA in healthy donors. The study's findings and limits: Later analysis showed most CMV-associated TCR beta chains appearing HLA-restricted. The sole available immune exposure information was CMV serostatus. Certain indistinguishable V segments, among them TRBV6-2 and TRBV6-3, were excluded.

This clone occurred once. Its antigen is unidentified. Other DNA sequences in this sample translate to the same CDR3. PCR amplification relied on 60 Vbeta primers (plus 13 Jbeta primers). Authors' data handling: About 9.9 million shared chains were among approximately 87 million unique TCR beta chains counted in a later analysis. The method was immunoSEQ multiplex PCR; TCRdb's version includes in-frame clones alone and lacks a portion of them. V and J calls and clone size are copied from that table; D and trimming were computed from the DNA. The sample consists of 150,000 to 200,000 clones, around 76% of them appearing once. The V end was cut by 6 bases, the J end by 1 base, with 9 bases between. The CDR3 length is 13 residues. CDR1 and CDR2 (germline): MNHNY, SVGAGI (reference sequence).

Sequencing used PBMCs. The sequence derives from a female donor in good health and CMV-seronegative. The chain joins TRBV6-6 to TRBJ1-1; D gene ambiguous. CDR3 amino acids: CASSYTANTEAFF. The CDR3 DNA follows: TGTGCCAGCAGCTACACAGCGAACACTGAAGCTTTCTTT.